This T cell receptor beta chain emerged from a study of blood T cell repertoires in COVID-19. The CDR3 runs to 15 residues. The V gene's germline CDR1 is ENHRY and CDR2 SYGVKD. Trimming cost V 8 bases and J 4 bases, with 17 bases left between them. Cohorts were assigned according to the clinical history that participants reported. How the authors handled the data: Counts of nucleated cells, estimated from reference gene primer amplification, were obtained. Assay used: immunoSEQ multiplex PCR; TCRdb lists only in-frame clones, some missing. That table furnishes V, J and clone size, whereas the DNA furnished D and trimming. The sample includes 150,000 or so clones, 70% to 85% of them seen just once.

The chain joins TRBV10-3 to TRBJ1-4, with D possibly being TRBD1 (5 bases). Sequenced material: PBMCs or T cells enriched from blood (not recorded which). This clonotype was obtained from a man between 50 and 59 years old who had recovered from COVID-19. This CDR3 is CAIGEGREDNEKLFF. As DNA, the CDR3 is TGTGCCATCGGAGAGGGGAGGGAGGATAATGAAAAACTGTTTTTT.